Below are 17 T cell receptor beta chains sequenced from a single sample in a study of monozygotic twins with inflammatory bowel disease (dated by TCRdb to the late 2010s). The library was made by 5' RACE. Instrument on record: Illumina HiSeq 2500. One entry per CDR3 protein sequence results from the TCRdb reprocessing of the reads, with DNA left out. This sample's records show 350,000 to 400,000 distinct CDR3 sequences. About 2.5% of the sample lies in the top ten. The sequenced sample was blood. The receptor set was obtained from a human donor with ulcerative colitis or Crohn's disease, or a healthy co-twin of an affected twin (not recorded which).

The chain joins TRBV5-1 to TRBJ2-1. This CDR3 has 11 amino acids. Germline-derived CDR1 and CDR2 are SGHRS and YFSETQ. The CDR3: CASSVFDEQFF. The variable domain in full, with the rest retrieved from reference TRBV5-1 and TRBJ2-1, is KAGVTQTPRYLIKTRGQQVTLSCSPISGHRSVSWYQQTPGQGLQFLFEYFSETQRNKGNFPGRFSGRQFSNSRSEMNVSTLELGDSALYLCASSVFDEQFFGPGTRLTVL.

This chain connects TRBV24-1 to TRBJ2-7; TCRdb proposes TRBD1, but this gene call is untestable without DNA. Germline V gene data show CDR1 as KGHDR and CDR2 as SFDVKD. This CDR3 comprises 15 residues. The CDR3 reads CATSESGQGLYEQYF.

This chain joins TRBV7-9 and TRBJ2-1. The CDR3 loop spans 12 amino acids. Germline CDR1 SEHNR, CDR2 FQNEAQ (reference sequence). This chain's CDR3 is CASSISYNEQFF.

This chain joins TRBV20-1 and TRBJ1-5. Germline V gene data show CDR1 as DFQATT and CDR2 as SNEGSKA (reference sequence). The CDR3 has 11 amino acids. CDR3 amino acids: CSAVGNQPQHF.

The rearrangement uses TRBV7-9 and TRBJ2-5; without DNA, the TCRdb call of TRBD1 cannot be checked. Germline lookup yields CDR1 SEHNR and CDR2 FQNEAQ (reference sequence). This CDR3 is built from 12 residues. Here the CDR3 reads CASSRDRETQYF.

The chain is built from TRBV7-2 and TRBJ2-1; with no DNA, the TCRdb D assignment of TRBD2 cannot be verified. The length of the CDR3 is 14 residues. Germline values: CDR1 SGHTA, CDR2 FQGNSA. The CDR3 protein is CASTSGGDYNEQFF.

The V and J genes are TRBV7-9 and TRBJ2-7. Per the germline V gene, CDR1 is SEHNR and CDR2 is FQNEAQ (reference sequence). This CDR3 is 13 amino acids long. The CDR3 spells CASSYTGLNEQYF.

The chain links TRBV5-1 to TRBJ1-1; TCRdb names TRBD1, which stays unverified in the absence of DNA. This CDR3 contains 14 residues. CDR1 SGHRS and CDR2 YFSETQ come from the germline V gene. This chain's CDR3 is CASEEQGGNTEAFF. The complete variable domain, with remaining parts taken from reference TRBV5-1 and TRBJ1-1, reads KAGVTQTPRYLIKTRGQQVTLSCSPISGHRSVSWYQQTPGQGLQFLFEYFSETQRNKGNFPGRFSGRQFSNSRSEMNVSTLELGDSALYLCASEEQGGNTEAFFGQGTRLTVV.

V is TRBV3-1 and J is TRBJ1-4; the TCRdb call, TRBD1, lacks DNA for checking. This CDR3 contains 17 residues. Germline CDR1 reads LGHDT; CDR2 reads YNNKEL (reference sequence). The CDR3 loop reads CASSQELSSAVNEKLFF.

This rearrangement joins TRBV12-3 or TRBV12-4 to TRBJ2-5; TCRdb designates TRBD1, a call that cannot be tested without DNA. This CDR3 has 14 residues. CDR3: CASSLRGGEETQYF.

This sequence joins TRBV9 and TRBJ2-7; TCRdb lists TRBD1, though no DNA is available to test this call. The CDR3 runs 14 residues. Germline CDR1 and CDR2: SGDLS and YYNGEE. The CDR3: CASSVEGRGYEQYF.

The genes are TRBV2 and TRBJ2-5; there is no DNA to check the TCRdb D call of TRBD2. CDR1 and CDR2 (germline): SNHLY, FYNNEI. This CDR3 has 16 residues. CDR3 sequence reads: CASSKGLAGGQETQYF.

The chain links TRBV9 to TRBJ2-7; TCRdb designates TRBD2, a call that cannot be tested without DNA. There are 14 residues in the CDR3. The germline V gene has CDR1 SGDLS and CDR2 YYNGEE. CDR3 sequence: CASRATSGGGEQYF.

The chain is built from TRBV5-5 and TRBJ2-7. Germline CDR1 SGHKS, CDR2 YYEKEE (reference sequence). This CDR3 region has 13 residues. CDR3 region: CASSLVQSYEQYF.

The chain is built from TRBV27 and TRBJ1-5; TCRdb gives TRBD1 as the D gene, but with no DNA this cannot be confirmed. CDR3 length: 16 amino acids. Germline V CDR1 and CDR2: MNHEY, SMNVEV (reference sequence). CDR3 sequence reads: CASSPSQGTWNQPQHF.

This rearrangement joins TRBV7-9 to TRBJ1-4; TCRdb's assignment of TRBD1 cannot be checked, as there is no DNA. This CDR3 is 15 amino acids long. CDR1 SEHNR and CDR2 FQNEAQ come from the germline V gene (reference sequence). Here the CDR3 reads CASSTYRGGNEKLFF.

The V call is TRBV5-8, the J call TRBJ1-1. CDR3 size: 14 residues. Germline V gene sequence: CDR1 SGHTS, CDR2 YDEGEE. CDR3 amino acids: CAGSLTVMNTEAFF.